The clone carrying this TCR beta chain was seen repeatedly, ten times or more. TCRdb re-analysed the 5' RACE reads in MiXCR, keeping a single row per CDR3 protein. Here the sample spans about 19,000 distinct CDR3 sequences, over 2.5% being singletons. This entry is derived from a study of neurological immune-mediated disorders. The sequenced material came from PBMCs. The sequence derives from a woman aged 18-29 years with multiple sclerosis.

CDR3 sequence reads: CASSPQTGGADQPQHF. The CDR3 coding sequence is TGTGCCAGCAGCCCACAGACAGGGGGCGCCGATCAGCCCCAGCATTTT. This sequence joins TRBV11-2 and TRBJ1-5, with 10 bases fitting TRBD1. CDR3 length: 16 residues. Germline lookup yields CDR1 SGHAT and CDR2 FQNNGV. The J segment lost 5 bases and the V segment lost 5 bases, leaving 9 bases of the junction unmatched.